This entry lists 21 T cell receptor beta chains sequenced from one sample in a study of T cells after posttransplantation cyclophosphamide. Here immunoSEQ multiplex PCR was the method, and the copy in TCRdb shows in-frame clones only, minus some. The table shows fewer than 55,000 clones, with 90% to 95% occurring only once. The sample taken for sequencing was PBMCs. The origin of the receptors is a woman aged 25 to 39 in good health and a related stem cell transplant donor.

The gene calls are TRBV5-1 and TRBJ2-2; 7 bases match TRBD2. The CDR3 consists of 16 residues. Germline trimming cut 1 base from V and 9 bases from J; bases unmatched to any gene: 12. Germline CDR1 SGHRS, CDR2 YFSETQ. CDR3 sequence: CASSLRTGRVNRELFF. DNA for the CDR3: TGCGCCAGCAGCTTGAGAACGGGGAGGGTTAACCGGGAGCTGTTTTTT.

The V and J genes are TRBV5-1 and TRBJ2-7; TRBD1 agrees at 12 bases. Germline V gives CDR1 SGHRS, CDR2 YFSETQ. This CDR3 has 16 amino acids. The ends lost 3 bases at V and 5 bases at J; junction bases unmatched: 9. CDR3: CASSWGNRDRGHEQYF. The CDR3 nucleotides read TGCGCCAGCAGCTGGGGAAACCGGGACAGGGGGCACGAGCAGTACTTC.

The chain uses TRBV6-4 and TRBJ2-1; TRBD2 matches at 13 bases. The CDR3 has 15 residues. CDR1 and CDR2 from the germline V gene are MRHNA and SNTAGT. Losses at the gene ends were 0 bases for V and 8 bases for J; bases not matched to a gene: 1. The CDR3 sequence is CASSDSTSGGYEQFF. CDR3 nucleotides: TGTGCCAGCAGTGACTCGACTAGCGGGGGGTATGAGCAGTTCTTC.

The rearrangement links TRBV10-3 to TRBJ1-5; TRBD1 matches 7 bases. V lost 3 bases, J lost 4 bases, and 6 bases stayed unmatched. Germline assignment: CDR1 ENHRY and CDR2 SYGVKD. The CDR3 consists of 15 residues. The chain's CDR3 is CAISDPGQLNQPQHF. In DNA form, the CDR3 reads TGTGCCATCAGTGACCCGGGACAGTTGAATCAGCCCCAGCATTTT.

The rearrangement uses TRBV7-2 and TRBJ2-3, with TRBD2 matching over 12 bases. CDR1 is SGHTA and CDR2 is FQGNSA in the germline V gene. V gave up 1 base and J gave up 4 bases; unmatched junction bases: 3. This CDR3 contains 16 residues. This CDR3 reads CASSLELAGGADTQYF. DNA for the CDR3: TGTGCCAGCAGCTTAGAACTAGCGGGGGGTGCAGATACGCAGTATTTT.

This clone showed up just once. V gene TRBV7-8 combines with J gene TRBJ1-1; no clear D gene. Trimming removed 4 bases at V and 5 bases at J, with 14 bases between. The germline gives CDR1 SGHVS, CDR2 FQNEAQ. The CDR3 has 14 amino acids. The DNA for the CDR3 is TGTGCCAGCAGCTACGGGAGGGTCTGGACTGAAGCTTTCTTT. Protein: CASSYGRVWTEAFF.

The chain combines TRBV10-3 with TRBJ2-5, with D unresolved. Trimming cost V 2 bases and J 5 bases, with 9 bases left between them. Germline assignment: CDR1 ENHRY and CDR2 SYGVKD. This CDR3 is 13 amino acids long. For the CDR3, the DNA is TGTGCCATCAGTGAGCCCGGGTGGGAGACCCAGTACTTC. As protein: CAISEPGWETQYF.

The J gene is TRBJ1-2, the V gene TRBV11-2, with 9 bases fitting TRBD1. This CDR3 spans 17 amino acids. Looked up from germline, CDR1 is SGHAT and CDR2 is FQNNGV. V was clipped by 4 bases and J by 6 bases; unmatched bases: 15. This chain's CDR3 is CASSSHRDRDRKHGYTF. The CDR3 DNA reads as TGTGCCAGCAGCTCTCACCGGGACAGGGATCGAAAGCATGGCTACACCTTC.

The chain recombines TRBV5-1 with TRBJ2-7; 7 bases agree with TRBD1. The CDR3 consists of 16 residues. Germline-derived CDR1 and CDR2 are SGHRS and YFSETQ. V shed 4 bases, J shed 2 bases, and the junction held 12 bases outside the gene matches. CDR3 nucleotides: TGCGCCAGCAGCAGGACGATAGGGGGCGCCGCCTACGAGCAGTACTTC. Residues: CASSRTIGGAAYEQYF.

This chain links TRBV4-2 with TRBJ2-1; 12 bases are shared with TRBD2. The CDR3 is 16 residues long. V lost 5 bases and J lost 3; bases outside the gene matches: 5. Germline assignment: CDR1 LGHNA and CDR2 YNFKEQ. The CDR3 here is CASSERLAGDYNEQFF. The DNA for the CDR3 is TGTGCCAGCAGCGAAAGACTAGCGGGGGACTACAATGAGCAGTTCTTC.

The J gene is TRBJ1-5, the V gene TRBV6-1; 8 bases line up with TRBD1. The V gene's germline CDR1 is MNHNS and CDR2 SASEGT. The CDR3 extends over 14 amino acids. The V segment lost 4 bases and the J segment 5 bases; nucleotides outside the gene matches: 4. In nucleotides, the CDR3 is TGTGCCAGCAGTGCCGGGACAGGCTATCAGCCCCAGCATTTT. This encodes CASSAGTGYQPQHF.

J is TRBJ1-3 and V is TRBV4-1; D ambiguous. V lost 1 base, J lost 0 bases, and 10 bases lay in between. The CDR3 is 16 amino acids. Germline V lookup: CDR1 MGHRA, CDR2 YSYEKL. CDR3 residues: CASSQVLFPSGNTIYF. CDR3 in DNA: TGCGCCAGCAGCCAAGTCCTCTTCCCCTCTGGAAACACCATATATTTT.

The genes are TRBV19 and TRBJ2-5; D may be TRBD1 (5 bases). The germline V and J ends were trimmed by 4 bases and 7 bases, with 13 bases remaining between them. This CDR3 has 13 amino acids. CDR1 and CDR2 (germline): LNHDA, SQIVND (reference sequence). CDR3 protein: CASSRGQAATQYF. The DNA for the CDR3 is TGTGCCAGTAGTAGGGGCCAGGCGGCGACCCAGTACTTC.

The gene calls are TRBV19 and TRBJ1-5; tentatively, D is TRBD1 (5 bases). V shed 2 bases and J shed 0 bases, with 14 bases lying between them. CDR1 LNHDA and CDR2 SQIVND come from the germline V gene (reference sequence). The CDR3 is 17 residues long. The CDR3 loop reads CASSIPPGHNSNQPQHF. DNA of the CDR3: TGTGCCAGTAGTATACCCCCCGGACATAATAGCAATCAGCCCCAGCATTTT.

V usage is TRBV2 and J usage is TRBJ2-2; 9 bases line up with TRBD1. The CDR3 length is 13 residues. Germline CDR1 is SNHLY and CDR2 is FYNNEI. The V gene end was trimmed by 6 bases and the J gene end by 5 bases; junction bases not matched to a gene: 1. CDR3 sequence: CASRDRGTGELFF. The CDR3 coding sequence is TGTGCCAGCAGAGACAGGGGGACCGGGGAGCTGTTTTTT.

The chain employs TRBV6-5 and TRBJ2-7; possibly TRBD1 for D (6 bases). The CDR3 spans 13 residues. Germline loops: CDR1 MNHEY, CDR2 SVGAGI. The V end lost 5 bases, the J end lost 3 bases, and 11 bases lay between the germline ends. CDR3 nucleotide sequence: TGTGCCAGCAGTGCGGACAGCCTCTACGAGCAGTACTTC. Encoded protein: CASSADSLYEQYF.

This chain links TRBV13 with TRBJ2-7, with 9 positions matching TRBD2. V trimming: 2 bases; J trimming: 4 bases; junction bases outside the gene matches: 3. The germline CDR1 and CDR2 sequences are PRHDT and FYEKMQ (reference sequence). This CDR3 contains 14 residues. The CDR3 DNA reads TGTGCCAGCAGCTTAAGCGGGGGGCTATACGAGCAGTACTTC. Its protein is CASSLSGGLYEQYF.

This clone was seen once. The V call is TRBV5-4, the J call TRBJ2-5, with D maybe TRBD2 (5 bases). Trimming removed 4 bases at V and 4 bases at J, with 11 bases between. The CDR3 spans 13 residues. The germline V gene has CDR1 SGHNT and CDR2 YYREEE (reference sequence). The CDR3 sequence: CASSVLGRETQYF. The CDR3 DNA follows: TGTGCCAGCAGCGTCCTAGGGAGAGAGACCCAGTACTTC.

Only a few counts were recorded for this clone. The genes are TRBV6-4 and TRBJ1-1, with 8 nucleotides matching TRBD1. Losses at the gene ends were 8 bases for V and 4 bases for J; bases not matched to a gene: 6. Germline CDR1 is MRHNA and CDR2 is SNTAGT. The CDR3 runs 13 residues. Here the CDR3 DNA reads TGTGCCAGCCAACAGGGGGAGGGCACTGAAGCTTTCTTT. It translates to CASQQGEGTEAFF.

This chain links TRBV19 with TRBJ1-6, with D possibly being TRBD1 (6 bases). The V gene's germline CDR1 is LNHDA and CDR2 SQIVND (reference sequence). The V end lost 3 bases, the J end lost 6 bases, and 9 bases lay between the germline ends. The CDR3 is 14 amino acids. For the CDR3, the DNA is TGTGCCAGTAGTATGGACAGCACTAATTCACCCCTCCACTTT. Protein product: CASSMDSTNSPLHF.

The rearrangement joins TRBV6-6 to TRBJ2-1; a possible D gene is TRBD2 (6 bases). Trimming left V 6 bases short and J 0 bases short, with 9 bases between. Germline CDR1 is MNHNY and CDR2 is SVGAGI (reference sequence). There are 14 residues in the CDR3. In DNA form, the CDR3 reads TGTGCCAGCAGGGGACTGAGCTCCTACAATGAGCAGTTCTTC. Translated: CASRGLSSYNEQFF.